The rows below give T cell receptor beta chains drawn from one sample of a study of CD8+CD57+ T cells in acquired aplastic anemia. One entry per CDR3 protein, called by TCRdb with MiXCR from the reads. Counted here are about 190,000 distinct CDR3 sequences, around half occurring once; the ten biggest clones make up roughly 15%. The sequenced sample was sorted CD4+, CD8+, or CD8+CD57+ T cells (not recorded which) from PBMCs. The source is a human donor in good health, serving as a control. The CDR3 runs from the conserved cysteine through the conserved F or W. D genes are given only for firm matches. A row's size may be missing; if present it is once, few, many or a size class.

d_call,j_call,v_call,clone_size,cdr3_nt,cdr3_aa
TRBD1,TRBJ1-5,TRBV9,NA,TGTGCCAGCAGCTCCGGGACAGAAAATCAGCCCCAGCATTTT,CASSSGTENQPQHF
TRBD1,TRBJ1-2,TRBV20-1,NA,TGCAGTGCCCCACCTACAGGGGGCTATGGCTACACCTTC,CSAPPTGGYGYTF
NA,TRBJ1-5,TRBV10-3,NA,TGTGCCAGCACCTCCCCCGGACGGGGCACCTATAGCAATCAGCCCCAGCATTTT,CASTSPGRGTYSNQPQHF
NA,TRBJ1-5,TRBV19,NA,TGTGCCAGTAATAGTAAACAGGAGGAGTTTTTTGACCCCCAGCATTTT,CASNSKQEEFFDPQHF
NA,TRBJ1-6,TRBV9,NA,TGTGCCAGCAGCGTCCCGGGACGGTCACCCCTCCACTTT,CASSVPGRSPLHF
TRBD1,TRBJ2-7,TRBV20-1,NA,TGCAGTGCTAGCGGGATGGACAGGGGGGGGAACGAGCAGTACTTC,CSASGMDRGGNEQYF
NA,TRBJ1-6,TRBV5-6,many,TGTGCCAGCAGCTTGTGGACTCTGAGGGTTAATTCACCCCTCCACTTT,CASSLWTLRVNSPLHF
TRBD1,TRBJ2-7,TRBV5-1,NA,TGCGCCAGCAGCTATCAGGGACAGGGCTCCTACGAGCAGTACTTC,CASSYQGQGSYEQYF
NA,TRBJ1-2,TRBV28,many,TGTGCCAGCAGCCCACGTCAGGGGAGCTATGGCTACACCTTC,CASSPRQGSYGYTF
NA,TRBJ1-1,TRBV12-3/TRBV12-4,NA,TGTGCCAGCAGCGCTGGGGGGGACACTGAAGCTTTCTTT,CASSAGGDTEAFF
TRBD2,TRBJ2-5,TRBV24-1,NA,TGTGCCAGCTCACCAACTAGCGGGGCGCTCCAAGAGACCCAGTACTTC,CASSPTSGALQETQYF
TRBD2,TRBJ2-1,TRBV12-3/TRBV12-4,once,TGTGCCAGCAGTTCTCTAGCGGGGGGTAACAATGAGCAGTTCTTC,CASSSLAGGNNEQFF
TRBD1,TRBJ1-2,TRBV7-9,NA,TGTGCCAGCAGCTCTCGGACAGGGGACTATGGCTACACCTTC,CASSSRTGDYGYTF
TRBD1,TRBJ2-7,TRBV5-1,NA,TGCGCCAGCAGCAGGGACAGCCGCGAGCAGTACTTC,CASSRDSREQYF
NA,TRBJ1-5,TRBV18,few,TGTGCCAGCTCACCACCAGGGGGGAAAAATCAGCCCCAGCATTTT,CASSPPGGKNQPQHF
NA,TRBJ2-7,TRBV7-6,NA,TGTGCCAGCAGCCGGTACCTGACCTACGAGCAGTACTTC,CASSRYLTYEQYF
NA,TRBJ2-7,TRBV7-9,many,TGTGCCAGCAGCTTAGGTCTTACCCTCTCCTACGAGCAGTACTTC,CASSLGLTLSYEQYF